These T cell receptor beta chains were read from a single sample in a study of cytotoxic CD8 clonotypes in ibrutinib-treated CLL. Method: immunoSEQ multiplex PCR; TCRdb's copy keeps in-frame clones and lacks some. The table records under 150,000 clones, roughly 84% of them present only once. The specimen was PBMCs, collected after 24 months of ibrutinib treatment. The receptors stem from a human donor with chronic lymphocytic leukemia. Both conserved end residues are trimmed from each CDR3. Fields, in order: V gene, CDR3 protein.

v_call: TRBV6-5; cdr3_aa: ASSYPGDSNNEQF
v_call: TRBV18; cdr3_aa: ASSPLGAGMPRRTYEQY
v_call: TRBV14; cdr3_aa: ASSQDLADTQY
v_call: TRBV19; cdr3_aa: ASSIQGPVSYEQY
v_call: TRBV10-1; cdr3_aa: ASSESIRDRGNTEAF
v_call: TRBV9; cdr3_aa: ASSVNWGSHEQY
v_call: TRBV14; cdr3_aa: ASSPRSDNSPLH
v_call: TRBV12-5; cdr3_aa: ASGLFGNQPQH
v_call: TRBV5-1; cdr3_aa: ASSLEPVHNEQF
v_call: TRBV9; cdr3_aa: ASSGDMSTDTQY
v_call: TRBV29-1; cdr3_aa: SVGGGIVYGYT
v_call: TRBV6-6; cdr3_aa: ASGDGGNTIY